The entry that follows covers one TCR beta chain sequence. The CDR3 has 11 residues. The V gene's germline CDR1 is LNHDA and CDR2 SQIVND (reference sequence). Trimming pared 10 bases from V and 4 bases from J, leaving 10 bases between. The data derive from a study of glioma-infiltrating T cells after dendritic cell vaccination. Sequenced by immunoSEQ multiplex PCR; TCRdb stores in-frame clones only, minus some. The table records tens of thousands of clones, about 85% of them present only once. The chain recombines TRBV19 with TRBJ1-2; the D gene is possibly TRBD1 (6 bases). The receptor comes from a human donor with glioblastoma. The specimen was blood, collected before dendritic cell vaccination. The DNA of the CDR3 is TGTGCCATTCGGGACACCTATGGCTACACCTTC. Encoded protein: CAIRDTYGYTF.